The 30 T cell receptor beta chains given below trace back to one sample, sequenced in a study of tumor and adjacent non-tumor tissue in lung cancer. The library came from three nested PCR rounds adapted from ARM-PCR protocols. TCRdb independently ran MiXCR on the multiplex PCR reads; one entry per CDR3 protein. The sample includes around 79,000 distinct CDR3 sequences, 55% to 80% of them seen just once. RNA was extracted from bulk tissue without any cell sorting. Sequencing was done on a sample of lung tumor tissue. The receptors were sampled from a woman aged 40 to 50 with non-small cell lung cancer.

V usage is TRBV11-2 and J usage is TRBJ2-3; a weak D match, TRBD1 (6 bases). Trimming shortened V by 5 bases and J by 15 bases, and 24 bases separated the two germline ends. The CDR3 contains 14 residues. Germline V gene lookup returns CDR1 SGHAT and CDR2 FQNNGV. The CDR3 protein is CASSRTGADSRQYF. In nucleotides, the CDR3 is TGTGCCAGCAGCCGCACGGGCGCGGACAGTAGGCAATATTTT.

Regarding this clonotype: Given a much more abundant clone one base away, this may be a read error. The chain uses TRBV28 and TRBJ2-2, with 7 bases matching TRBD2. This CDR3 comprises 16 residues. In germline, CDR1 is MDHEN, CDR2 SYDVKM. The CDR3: CASRVGGLGGTGERFF. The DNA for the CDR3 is TGTGCCAGCAGGGTGGGAGGACTAGGAGGCACCGGGGAGCGGTTTTTT.

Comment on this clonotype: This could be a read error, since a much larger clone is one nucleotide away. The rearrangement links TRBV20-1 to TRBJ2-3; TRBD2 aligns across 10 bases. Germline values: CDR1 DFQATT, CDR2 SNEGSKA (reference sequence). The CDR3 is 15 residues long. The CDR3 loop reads CSARQLAGNTYTQYF. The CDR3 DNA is TGCAGTGCTAGACAACTAGCGGGAAACACATATACGCAGTATTTT.

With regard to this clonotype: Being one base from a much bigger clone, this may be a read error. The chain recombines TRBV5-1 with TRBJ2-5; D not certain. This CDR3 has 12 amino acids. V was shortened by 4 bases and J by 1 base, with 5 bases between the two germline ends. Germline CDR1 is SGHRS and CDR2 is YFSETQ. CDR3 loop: CASSIFQETQYF. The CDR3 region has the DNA TGCGCCAGCAGCATCTTCCAAGAGACCCAGTACTTC. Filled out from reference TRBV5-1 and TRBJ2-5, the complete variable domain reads KAGVTQTPRYLIKTRGQQVTLSCSPISGHRSVSWYQQTPGQGLQFLFEYFSETQRNKGNFPGRFSGRQFSNSRSEMNVSTLELGDSALYLCASSIFQETQYFGPGTRLLVL.

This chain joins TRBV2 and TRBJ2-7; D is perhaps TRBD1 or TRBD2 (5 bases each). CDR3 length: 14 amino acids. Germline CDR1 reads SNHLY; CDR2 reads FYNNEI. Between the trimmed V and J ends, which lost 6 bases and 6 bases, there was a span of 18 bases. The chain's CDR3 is CASRDIIESGEQYF. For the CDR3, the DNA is TGTGCCAGCAGGGACATCATCGAGAGCGGCGAGCAGTACTTC. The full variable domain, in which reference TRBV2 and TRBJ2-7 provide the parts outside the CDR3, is EPEVTQTPSHQVTQMGQEVILRCVPISNHLYFYWYRQILGQKVEFLVSFYNNEISEKSEIFDDQFSVERPDGSNFTLKIRSTKLEDSAMYFCASRDIIESGEQYFGPGTRLTVT.

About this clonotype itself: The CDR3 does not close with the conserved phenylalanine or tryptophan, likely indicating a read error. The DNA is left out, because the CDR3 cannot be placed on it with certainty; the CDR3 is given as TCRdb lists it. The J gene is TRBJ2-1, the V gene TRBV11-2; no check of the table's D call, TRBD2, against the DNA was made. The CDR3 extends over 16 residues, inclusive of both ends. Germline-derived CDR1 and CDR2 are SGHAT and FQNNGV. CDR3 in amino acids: CASSRTLAALYNEQII.

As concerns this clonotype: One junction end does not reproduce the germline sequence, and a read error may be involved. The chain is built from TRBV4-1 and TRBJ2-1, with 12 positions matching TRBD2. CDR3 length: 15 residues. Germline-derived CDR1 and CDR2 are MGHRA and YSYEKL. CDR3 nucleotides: TGTGCCAGCATACAGGGACTAGCGGGCAGTCCGGAGCAGTTCTTC. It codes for CASIQGLAGSPEQFF.

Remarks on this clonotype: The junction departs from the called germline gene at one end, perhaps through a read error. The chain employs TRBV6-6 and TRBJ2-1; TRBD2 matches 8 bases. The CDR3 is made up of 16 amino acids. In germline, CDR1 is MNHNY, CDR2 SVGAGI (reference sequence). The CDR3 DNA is TGTGACAGCAGTTACTCCCGGGGGGGGCTAGAGAGTGAGCAGTTCTTC. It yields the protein CDSSYSRGGLESEQFF.

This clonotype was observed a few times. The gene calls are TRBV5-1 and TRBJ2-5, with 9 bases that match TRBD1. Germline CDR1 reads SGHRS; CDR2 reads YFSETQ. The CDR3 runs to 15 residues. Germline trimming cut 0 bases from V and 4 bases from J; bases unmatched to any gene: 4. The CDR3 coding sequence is TGCGCCAGCAGCTTGGTCCCGACAGGGGGAGAGACCCAGTACTTC. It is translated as CASSLVPTGGETQYF.

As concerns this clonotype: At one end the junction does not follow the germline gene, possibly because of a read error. The DNA of the CDR3 is TGCGCCAGCTATCAAGGACCGAACCAAGAGACCCAATACTTC. This codes for CASYQGPNQETQYF. The chain is built from TRBV10-1 and TRBJ2-5; D is ambiguous. CDR1 and CDR2 from the germline V gene are WNHNN and SYGVQD (reference sequence). This CDR3 has 14 residues.

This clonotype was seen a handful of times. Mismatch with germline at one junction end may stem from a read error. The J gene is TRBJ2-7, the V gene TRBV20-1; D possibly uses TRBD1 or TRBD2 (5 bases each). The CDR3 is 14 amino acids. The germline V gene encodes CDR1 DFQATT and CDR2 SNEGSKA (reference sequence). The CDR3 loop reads CSVGRDGVSYEQYF. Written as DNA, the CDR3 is TGTAGTGTTGGCCGGGACGGTGTCTCCTACGAGCAGTACTTC.

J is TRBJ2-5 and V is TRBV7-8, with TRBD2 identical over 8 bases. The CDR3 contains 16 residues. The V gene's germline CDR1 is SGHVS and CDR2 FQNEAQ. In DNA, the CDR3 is TGTACCAACAGCTATACACCGGGACTAGAAGAAGAGACCCAGTACTTC. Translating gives CTNSYTPGLEEETQYF.

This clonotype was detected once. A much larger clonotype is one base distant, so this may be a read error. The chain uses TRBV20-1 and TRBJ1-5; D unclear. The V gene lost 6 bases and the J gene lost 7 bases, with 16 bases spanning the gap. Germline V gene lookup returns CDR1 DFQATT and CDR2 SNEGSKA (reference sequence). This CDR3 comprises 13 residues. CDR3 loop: CSARRRVGQPQHF. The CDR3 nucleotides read TGCAGTGCGCGTCGACGGGTCGGCCAGCCCCAGCATTTT.

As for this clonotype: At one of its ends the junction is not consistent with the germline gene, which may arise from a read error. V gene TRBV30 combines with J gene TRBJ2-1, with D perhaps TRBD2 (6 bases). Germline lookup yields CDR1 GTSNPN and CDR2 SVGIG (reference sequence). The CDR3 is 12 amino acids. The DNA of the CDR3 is TGTGTCTGGGAGGAAATGCACAATGAGCAGTTCTTC. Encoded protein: CVWEEMHNEQFF. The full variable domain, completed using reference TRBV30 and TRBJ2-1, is SQTIHQWPATLVQPVGSPLSLECTVEGTSNPNLYWYRQAAGRGLQLLFYSVGIGQISSEVPQNLSASRPQDRQFILSSKKLLLSDSGFYLCVWEEMHNEQFFGPGTRLTVL.

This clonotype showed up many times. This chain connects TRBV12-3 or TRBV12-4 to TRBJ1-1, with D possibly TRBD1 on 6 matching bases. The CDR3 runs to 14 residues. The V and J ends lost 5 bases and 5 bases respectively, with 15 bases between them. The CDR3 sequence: CASSPPGDRTEAFF. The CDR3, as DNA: TGTGCCAGCAGTCCTCCAGGGGATCGGACTGAAGCTTTCTTT.

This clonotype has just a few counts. CDR3 bases: TGCGCCAGCAGTTCGGGCCGGTACCAAGAGACCCAGTACTTC. It yields the protein CASSSGRYQETQYF. The chain uses TRBV5-1 and TRBJ2-5; D is ambiguous. V was shortened by 5 bases and J by 0 bases, with 11 bases between the two germline ends. Germline-derived CDR1 and CDR2 are SGHRS and YFSETQ. This CDR3 is 14 amino acids long.

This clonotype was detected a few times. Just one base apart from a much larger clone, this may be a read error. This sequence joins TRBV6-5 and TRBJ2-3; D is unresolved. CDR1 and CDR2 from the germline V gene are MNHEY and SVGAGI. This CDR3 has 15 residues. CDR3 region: CANSYKYSATDTQYF. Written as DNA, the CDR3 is TGTGCCAACAGTTACAAGTACAGCGCCACAGATACGCAGTATTTT.

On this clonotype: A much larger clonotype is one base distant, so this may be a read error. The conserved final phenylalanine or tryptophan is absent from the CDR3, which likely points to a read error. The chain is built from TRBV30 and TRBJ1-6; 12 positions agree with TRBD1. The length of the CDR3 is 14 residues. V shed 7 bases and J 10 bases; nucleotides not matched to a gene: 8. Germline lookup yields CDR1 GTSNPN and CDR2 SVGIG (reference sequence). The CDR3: CALMGQGARSPLHC. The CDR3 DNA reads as TGTGCCTTGATGGGACAGGGGGCCCGGTCACCCCTCCACTGT.

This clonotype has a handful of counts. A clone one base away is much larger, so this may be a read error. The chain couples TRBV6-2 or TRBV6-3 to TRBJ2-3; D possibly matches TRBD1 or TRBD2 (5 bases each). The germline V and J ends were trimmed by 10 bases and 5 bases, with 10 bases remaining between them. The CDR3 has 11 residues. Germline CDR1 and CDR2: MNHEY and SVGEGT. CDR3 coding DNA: TGTGCCATCATGAGGGGAGATACGCAGTATTTT. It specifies CAIMRGDTQYF.

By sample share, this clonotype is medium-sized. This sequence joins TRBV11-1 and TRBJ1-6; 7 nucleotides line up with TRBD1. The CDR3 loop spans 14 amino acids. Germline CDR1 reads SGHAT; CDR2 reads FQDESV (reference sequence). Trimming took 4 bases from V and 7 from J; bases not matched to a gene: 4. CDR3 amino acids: CASSSRQGNSPLHF. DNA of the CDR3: TGTGCCAGCAGCTCAAGACAGGGAAATTCACCCCTCCACTTT. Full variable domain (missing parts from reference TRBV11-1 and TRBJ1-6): EAEVAQSPRYKITEKSQAVAFWCDPISGHATLYWYRQILGQGPELLVQFQDESVVDDSQLPKDRFSAERLKGVDSTLKIQPAELGDSAMYLCASSSRQGNSPLHFGNGTRLTVT.

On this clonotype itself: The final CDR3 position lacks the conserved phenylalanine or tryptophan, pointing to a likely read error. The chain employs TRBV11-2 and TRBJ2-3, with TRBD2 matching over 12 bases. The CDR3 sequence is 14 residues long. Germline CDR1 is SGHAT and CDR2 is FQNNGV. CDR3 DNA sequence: TGTGCCAGCAGCCCTCTAGCGGGGGGGGATACACAGTATGTT. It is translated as CASSPLAGGDTQYV.

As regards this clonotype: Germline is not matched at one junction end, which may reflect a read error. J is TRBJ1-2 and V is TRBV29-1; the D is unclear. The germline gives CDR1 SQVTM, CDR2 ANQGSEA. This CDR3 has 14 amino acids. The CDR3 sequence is CSVEQDSLNYDYTF. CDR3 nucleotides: TGCAGCGTTGAACAGGACTCCCTTAACTATGACTACACCTTC.

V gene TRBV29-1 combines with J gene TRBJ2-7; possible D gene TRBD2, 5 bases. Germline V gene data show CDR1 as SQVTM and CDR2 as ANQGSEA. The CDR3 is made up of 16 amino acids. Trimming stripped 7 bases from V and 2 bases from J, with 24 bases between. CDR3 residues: CSAAHTSGKRAYEQYF. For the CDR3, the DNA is TGCAGCGCCGCCCATACTAGTGGGAAGAGAGCCTACGAGCAGTACTTC.

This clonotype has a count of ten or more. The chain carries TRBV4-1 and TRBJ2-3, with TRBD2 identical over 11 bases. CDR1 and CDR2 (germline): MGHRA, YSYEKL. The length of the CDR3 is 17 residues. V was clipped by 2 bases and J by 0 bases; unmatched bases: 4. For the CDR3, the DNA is TGCGCCAGCAGCCAAACGGGGACTAGCGGTAGCACAGATACGCAGTATTTT. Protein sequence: CASSQTGTSGSTDTQYF.

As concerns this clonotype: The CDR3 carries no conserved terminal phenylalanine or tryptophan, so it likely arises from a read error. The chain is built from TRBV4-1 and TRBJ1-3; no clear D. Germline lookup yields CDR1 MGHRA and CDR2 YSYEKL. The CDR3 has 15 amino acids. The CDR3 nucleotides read TGCGCCGGCAGCCAAGCCACACTTTCTGGAAACACCATATATTCT. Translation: CAGSQATLSGNTIYS.

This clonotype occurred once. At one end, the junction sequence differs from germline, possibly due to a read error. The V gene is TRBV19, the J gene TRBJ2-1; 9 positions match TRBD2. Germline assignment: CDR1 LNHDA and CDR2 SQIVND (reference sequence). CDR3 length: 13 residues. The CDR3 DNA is TGTGCCAGTATTCTAGCGGGGTACAATGAGCTGTTCTTC. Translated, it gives CASILAGYNELFF.

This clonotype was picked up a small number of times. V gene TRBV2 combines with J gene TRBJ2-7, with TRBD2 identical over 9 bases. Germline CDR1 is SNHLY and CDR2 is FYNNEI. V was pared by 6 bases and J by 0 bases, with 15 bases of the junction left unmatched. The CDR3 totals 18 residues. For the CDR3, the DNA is TGTGCCAGCAGGTCACTAGCGGGCCTCTCTAATAGCTCCTACGAGCAGTACTTC. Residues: CASRSLAGLSNSSYEQYF.

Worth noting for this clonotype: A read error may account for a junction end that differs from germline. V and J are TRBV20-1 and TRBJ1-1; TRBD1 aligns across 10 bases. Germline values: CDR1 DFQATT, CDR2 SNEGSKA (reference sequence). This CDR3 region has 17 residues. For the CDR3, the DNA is TGCAGTGCTAAATGGGGACAGGGGACATGGATGAACACTGACGCTTTCTTT. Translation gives CSAKWGQGTWMNTDAFF.

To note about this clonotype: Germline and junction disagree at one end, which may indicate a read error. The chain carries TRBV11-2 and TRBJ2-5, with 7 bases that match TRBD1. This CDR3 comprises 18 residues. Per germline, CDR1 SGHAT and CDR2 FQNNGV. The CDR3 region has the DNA TGTGCCAGCAGCGATAGCAGATCCACCGGGACAGCTCAAGAGGCACAGTATTTC. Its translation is CASSDSRSTGTAQEAQYF. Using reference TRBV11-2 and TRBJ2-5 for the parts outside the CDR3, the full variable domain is EAGVAQSPRYKIIEKRQSVAFWCNPISGHATLYWYQQILGQGPKLLIQFQNNGVVDDSQLPKDRFSAERLKGVDSTLKIQPAKLEDSAVYLCASSDSRSTGTAQEAQYFGPGTRLLVL.

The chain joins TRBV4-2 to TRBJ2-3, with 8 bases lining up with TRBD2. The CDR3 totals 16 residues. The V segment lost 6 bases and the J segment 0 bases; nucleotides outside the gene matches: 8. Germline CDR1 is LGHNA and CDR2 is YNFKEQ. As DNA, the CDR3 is TGTGCCAGCAGTCATGAAGCGGGAGTTAGCACAGATACGCAGTATTTT. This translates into CASSHEAGVSTDTQYF.